A single sample is the source of the 25 T cell receptor beta chains below, sequenced in a study of cytomegalovirus exposure and HLA in healthy donors. Using immunoSEQ multiplex PCR, the repertoire was profiled, and TCRdb retains in-frame clones only, with some absent. Altogether 100,000 to 150,000 clones are present, approximately 91% being singletons, with the ten largest covering about 2%. The sample consisted of PBMCs. The receptor source for this set is a woman under 30 in good health and CMV-seronegative.

J is TRBJ2-2 and V is TRBV19, with 11 bases identical to TRBD2. Germline V gives CDR1 LNHDA, CDR2 SQIVND (reference sequence). V shed 5 bases and J 0 bases; nucleotides not matched to a gene: 2. The CDR3 spans 16 residues. Here the CDR3 DNA reads TGTGCCAGTAGTCAACTAGCGGGAGCGAACACCGGGGAGCTGTTTTTT. Translation gives CASSQLAGANTGELFF.

This chain links TRBV28 with TRBJ1-5; 9 bases fit TRBD1. V lost 3 bases and J lost 4; bases outside the gene matches: 10. This CDR3 has 17 residues. From germline, CDR1 is MDHEN and CDR2 SYDVKM. Here the CDR3 DNA reads TGTGCCAGCAGTTTGAGGACAGGGGCCTTGGTTAATCAGCCCCAGCATTTT. This encodes CASSLRTGALVNQPQHF.

The chain has TRBV14 and TRBJ2-7; possible D gene TRBD1, 6 bases. Germline CDR1 and CDR2: SGHDN and FVKESK. Trimming left V 4 bases short and J 5 bases short, with 15 bases between. CDR3 length: 14 amino acids. The CDR3 DNA reads TGTGCCAGCAGCCCCATAGGGGGAATCCACGAGCAGTACTTC. It yields the protein CASSPIGGIHEQYF.

CDR3 bases: TGTGCCAGCAGCTTAGCGCCCAGCTATGGCTACACCTTC. Translation: CASSLAPSYGYTF. This chain connects TRBV7-2 to TRBJ1-2; no clear D gene. The CDR3 length is 13 residues. The V gene lost 0 bases and the J gene lost 4 bases, with 6 bases spanning the gap. Germline values: CDR1 SGHTA, CDR2 FQGNSA.

This clone appeared a single time. CDR3 nucleotide sequence: TGTGCCAGCAGTTACGGGGGGTCTCTCGAGCAGTACTTC. Its translation is CASSYGGSLEQYF. This chain links TRBV6-5 with TRBJ2-7; D is possibly TRBD2 (6 bases). This CDR3 spans 13 amino acids. The germline V gene has CDR1 MNHEY and CDR2 SVGAGI. The V gene lost 2 bases and the J gene lost 6 bases, with 11 bases spanning the gap.

Here the CDR3 reads CASSDHGLAGVHDEQFF. CDR3 nucleotide sequence: TGCGCCAGCAGTGACCACGGACTAGCGGGAGTCCATGATGAGCAGTTCTTC. J is TRBJ2-1 and V is TRBV10-1, with TRBD2 matching over 13 bases. After removal of 3 bases from V and 8 bases from J, the junction contained 10 bases not matched to a gene. The CDR3 totals 17 residues. Germline V gene lookup returns CDR1 WNHNN and CDR2 SYGVQD (reference sequence).

The J gene is TRBJ1-1, the V gene TRBV6-1; TRBD1 matches at 7 bases. CDR1 and CDR2 (germline): MNHNS, SASEGT. The trim removed 8 bases at V and 1 base at J, leaving 7 bases unmatched. CDR3 size: 14 residues. The CDR3 is CASFPGQANTEAFF. CDR3 DNA sequence: TGTGCCAGCTTCCCTGGACAGGCGAACACTGAAGCTTTCTTT.

This chain uses TRBV10-3 with TRBJ2-2; D might be TRBD1 (6 bases). The length of the CDR3 is 14 residues. Germline CDR1 ENHRY, CDR2 SYGVKD. V was trimmed by 6 bases and J by 2 bases, leaving 10 bases between them. CDR3 region: CAIRRGHNTGELFF. The CDR3 region has the DNA TGTGCCATCAGGAGGGGACACAACACCGGGGAGCTGTTTTTT.

The rearrangement links TRBV7-9 to TRBJ1-1; no firm D call. Germline V CDR1 and CDR2: SEHNR, FQNEAQ (reference sequence). Between the trimmed V and J ends, which lost 5 bases and 1 base, there was a span of 8 bases. The CDR3 extends over 13 amino acids. The DNA of the CDR3 is TGTGCCAGCAGCCGCCCGGGGAACACTGAAGCTTTCTTT. Translation: CASSRPGNTEAFF. Drawing the rest from reference TRBV7-9 and TRBJ1-1, the complete variable domain is DTGVSQNPRHKITKRGQNVTFRCDPISEHNRLYWYRQTLGQGPEFLTYFQNEAQLEKSRLLSDRFSAERPKGSFSTLEIQRTEQGDSAMYLCASSRPGNTEAFFGQGTRLTVV.

This clone came up once. The chain uses TRBV7-9 and TRBJ2-1; TRBD1 agrees at 9 bases. J lost 4 bases, V lost 7 bases, and 8 bases had no gene match. The CDR3 sequence is 15 residues long. Germline loops: CDR1 SEHNR, CDR2 FQNEAQ (reference sequence). This chain's CDR3 is CASTPTGTGYNEQFF. For the CDR3, the DNA is TGTGCCAGCACCCCCACTGGGACAGGGTACAATGAGCAGTTCTTC.

For this clone: Other DNA sequences in the same sample also yield this CDR3. V and J are TRBV7-3 and TRBJ2-1; TRBD2 matches at 9 bases. Germline CDR1 is SGHTA and CDR2 is FQGTGA. With 2 bases clipped from V and 4 bases from J, the junction kept 3 bases outside the gene matches. The CDR3 sequence is 15 residues long. The CDR3 bases are TGTGCCAGCAGCTTATCCCTAGCGGGGTACAATGAGCAGTTCTTC. Its translation is CASSLSLAGYNEQFF.

The chain has TRBV6-1 and TRBJ2-1, with D possibly being TRBD2 (6 bases). CDR3 size: 12 residues. Germline values: CDR1 MNHNS, CDR2 SASEGT. The V end was cut by 3 bases, the J end by 15 bases, with 15 bases between. CDR3 region: CASSEGTLSGFF. CDR3 nucleotides: TGTGCCAGCAGTGAGGGGACTCTTAGTGGGTTCTTC.

The chain combines TRBV9 with TRBJ2-7, with 7 bases that match TRBD1. Germline V gives CDR1 SGDLS, CDR2 YYNGEE. The CDR3 spans 15 residues. Germline trimming cut 0 bases from V and 5 bases from J; bases unmatched to any gene: 8. The CDR3 region is CASSVGTGGVNEQYF. CDR3 sequence (DNA): TGTGCCAGCAGCGTAGGGACAGGTGGGGTCAACGAGCAGTACTTC.

DNA for the CDR3: TGTGCCAGCAGCCAAGAAATAGGGGGCGAGCAGTACTTC. This gives the protein CASSQEIGGEQYF. This chain links TRBV14 with TRBJ2-7, with D perhaps matching TRBD1 (6 bases). Trimming stripped 0 bases from V and 6 bases from J, with 9 bases between. The V gene's germline CDR1 is SGHDN and CDR2 FVKESK. The CDR3 is made up of 13 amino acids.

This clone has only a few counts. The genes are TRBV2 and TRBJ1-2, with D possibly TRBD1 on 6 matching bases. CDR3 length: 14 amino acids. From germline, CDR1 is SNHLY and CDR2 FYNNEI. V lost 6 bases and J lost 0, with 11 bases in between. The CDR3 DNA is TGTGCCAGCAGGGGAGGGACATCTAACTATGGCTACACCTTC. Its protein product is CASRGGTSNYGYTF.

This chain links TRBV7-2 with TRBJ2-1; 12 nucleotides align to TRBD2. J gave up 0 bases and V 4 bases, and 7 bases lay outside the gene matches. Germline-derived CDR1 and CDR2 are SGHTA and FQGNSA. The CDR3 consists of 18 residues. CDR3 protein: CASSSRTSGAPSYNEQFF. The CDR3 DNA follows: TGTGCCAGCAGCTCGCGGACTAGCGGGGCGCCCTCCTACAATGAGCAGTTCTTC.

The chain joins TRBV6-5 to TRBJ1-2; 8 bases agree with TRBD1. Trimming removed 4 bases from V and 4 bases from J; junction bases left unmatched: 8. CDR1 and CDR2 from the germline V gene are MNHEY and SVGAGI. CDR3 length: 15 amino acids. The CDR3 DNA sequence: TGTGCCAGCAGTTCGGGACAGGCGAACAGCTATGGCTACACCTTC. It translates to CASSSGQANSYGYTF.

The chain has TRBV29-1 and TRBJ1-2, with 7 bases identical to TRBD1. The germline V gene has CDR1 SQVTM and CDR2 ANQGSEA. The CDR3 length is 15 residues. With V trimmed by 1 base and J by 7 bases, 12 bases remained unmatched. CDR3 region: CSVEAPGTAEGGYTF. The CDR3 nucleotides read TGCAGCGTTGAAGCGCCGGGGACAGCTGAGGGTGGCTACACCTTC.

The chain has TRBV27 and TRBJ2-7; TRBD2 agrees at 13 bases. Germline V gene sequence: CDR1 MNHEY, CDR2 SMNVEV (reference sequence). This CDR3 has 16 amino acids. Unmatched junction bases numbered 7, after V lost 4 bases and J lost 4 bases. The CDR3 DNA sequence: TGTGCCAGCAGTTACTTGGGACTAGCGGGAAATTACGAGCAGTACTTC. Protein sequence: CASSYLGLAGNYEQYF.

This clone was counted once. The J gene is TRBJ2-7, the V gene TRBV10-3, with D maybe TRBD1 (6 bases). V was clipped by 3 bases and J by 3 bases, with 15 bases between them. In germline, CDR1 is ENHRY, CDR2 SYGVKD. This CDR3 is built from 15 residues. The CDR3 reads CAISDRTESIYEQYF. The CDR3 coding sequence is TGTGCCATCAGTGACCGGACAGAATCAATCTACGAGCAGTACTTC.

The V and J genes are TRBV30 and TRBJ2-7; 12 nucleotides line up with TRBD2. The length of the CDR3 is 16 residues. V trimming: 2 bases; J trimming: 4 bases; junction bases outside the gene matches: 9. Per the germline V gene, CDR1 is GTSNPN and CDR2 is SVGIG (reference sequence). In DNA, the CDR3 is TGTGCCTGGAGTACCCCCAGGACTAGCGGGAAGTACGAGCAGTACTTC. This encodes CAWSTPRTSGKYEQYF.

The chain couples TRBV18 to TRBJ2-6, with a possible D match to TRBD1 (5 bases). Per germline, CDR1 KGHSH and CDR2 LQKENI. The CDR3 extends over 13 amino acids. The V and J ends lost 9 bases and 2 bases respectively, with 8 bases between them. The CDR3 region has the DNA TGTGCCAGTATACAGGCTGGGGCCAACGTCCTGACTTTC. It is translated as CASIQAGANVLTF.

The chain links TRBV7-2 to TRBJ1-5; 8 bases match TRBD1. Trimming at V came to 2 bases and at J to 1 base, leaving 10 bases not matched to a gene. Germline assignment: CDR1 SGHTA and CDR2 FQGNSA. The CDR3 loop spans 18 amino acids. The CDR3 sequence: CASSLYLQGAGSNQPQHF. Written as DNA, the CDR3 is TGTGCCAGCAGCTTATATTTGCAGGGGGCAGGGAGCAATCAGCCCCAGCATTTT.

V is TRBV21-1 and J is TRBJ2-7; TRBD2 reflects the table's D call only, with no check against the DNA. TRBV21-1 is listed as a pseudogene. The CDR3 contains 13 residues. This CDR3 is CASSSRSRCEQYF. CDR3 coding DNA: TGTGCCAGCAGCAGTCGGTCTCGTTGCGAGCAGTACTTC.

This clone occurred once. The chain recombines TRBV5-1 with TRBJ2-1, with D perhaps matching TRBD1 (6 bases). CDR3 size: 13 residues. Germline CDR1 and CDR2: SGHRS and YFSETQ. With 6 bases removed from V and 5 bases from J, the gap between germline ends came to 12 bases. CDR3 sequence (DNA): TGCGCCAGCATGCAGGGGACCAACAATGAGCAGTTCTTC. Protein sequence: CASMQGTNNEQFF.